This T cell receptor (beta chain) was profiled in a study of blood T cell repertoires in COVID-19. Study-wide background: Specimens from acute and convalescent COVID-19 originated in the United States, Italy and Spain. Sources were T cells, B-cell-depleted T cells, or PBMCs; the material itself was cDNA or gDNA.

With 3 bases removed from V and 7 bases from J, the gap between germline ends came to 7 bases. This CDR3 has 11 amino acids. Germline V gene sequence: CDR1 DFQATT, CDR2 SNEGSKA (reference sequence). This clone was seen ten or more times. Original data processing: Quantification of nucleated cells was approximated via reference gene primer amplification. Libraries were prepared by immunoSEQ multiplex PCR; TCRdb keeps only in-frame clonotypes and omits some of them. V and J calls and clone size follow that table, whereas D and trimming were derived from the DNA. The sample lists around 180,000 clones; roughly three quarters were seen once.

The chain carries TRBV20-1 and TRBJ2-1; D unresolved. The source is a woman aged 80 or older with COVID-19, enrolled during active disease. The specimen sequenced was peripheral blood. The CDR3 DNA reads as TGCAGTGCTAGTCGAGTTAATGAGCAGTTCTTC. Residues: CSASRVNEQFF.